A selection of T cell receptor beta chains follows, all from one sample in a study of early T cells in non-severe SARS-CoV-2 infection. One entry per CDR3 protein results from TCRdb running MiXCR on the 5' RACE reads. This repertoire shows fewer than 95,000 distinct CDR3 sequences, roughly 15% found once; its top ten account for 5.1%. The sample in question was whole blood, obtained at baseline. All receptors derive from an adult who was a healthcare worker with PCR-confirmed SARS-CoV-2 infection or an uninfected control (not recorded which). Each CDR3 is given with its conserved first and last residue. The D gene is left open where the match is weak. Some rows have no size entry. The others give once, few or many, or a class for an expanded clone.

TRBV20-1	TRBD2	TRBJ2-4	few	TGCAGTGCTGAGGGGCCAGGACTAGCGGGAGGGCCGGTTCAGTACTTC	CSAEGPGLAGGPVQYF
TRBV4-1	TRBD1	TRBJ1-5	.	TGCGCCAGCAGCCAGCCCGGGACAGCATATCAGCCCCAGCATTTT	CASSQPGTAYQPQHF
TRBV3-1	.	TRBJ2-7	few	TGTGCCAGCAGCCAAAGTTCCGAAACCTACGAGCAGTACTTC	CASSQSSETYEQYF
TRBV4-1	TRBD2	TRBJ2-7	many	TGCGCCAGCAGCCAAGCCGGACTAGACTACGAGCAGTACTTC	CASSQAGLDYEQYF
TRBV4-1	.	TRBJ2-1	.	TGCGCCAGCAGCCACCCAACAAGATCAACCTACAATGAGCAGTTCTTC	CASSHPTRSTYNEQFF
TRBV4-1	.	TRBJ2-2	many	TGCGCCAGCAGCCAAGATCCATGGGCAACTAACACCGGGGAGCTGTTTTTT	CASSQDPWATNTGELFF
TRBV5-1	.	TRBJ1-2	few	TGCGCCAGCAGCCCGATTGGGGTGAAAAGCGTTGGCTACACCTTC	CASSPIGVKSVGYTF
TRBV2	.	TRBJ2-1	many	TGTGCCAGCAGACCCGACGGAGGTGAGCAGTTCTTC	CASRPDGGEQFF
TRBV2	.	TRBJ1-1	.	TGTGCCAGCGTGACAGCCCGAAACACTGAAGCTTTCTTT	CASVTARNTEAFF
TRBV20-1	.	TRBJ2-5	.	TGCAGTGCTACGGAAGTAGAGACCCAGTACTTC	CSATEVETQYF
TRBV14	TRBD1	TRBJ2-6	.	TGTGCCAGCAGCACTGTATTTGGGACAGGGGCAGGGGCCAACGTCCTGACTTTC	CASSTVFGTGAGANVLTF
TRBV11-2	TRBD2	TRBJ2-3	few	TGTGCCAGCAGTCCAAAGGAGGGAGGGAGCACAGATACGCAGTATTTT	CASSPKEGGSTDTQYF
TRBV6-6	TRBD2	TRBJ2-6	.	TGTGCCAGCATCCAACACGGGACTAGCGGGAGTACCCATCACTCTGGGGCCAACGTCCTGACTTTC	CASIQHGTSGSTHHSGANVLTF
TRBV9	.	TRBJ2-7	.	TGTGCCAGCAGCGCTGTAGGAGGGGGAGCGTCCTACGAGCAGTACTTC	CASSAVGGGASYEQYF
TRBV6-1	TRBD1	TRBJ2-2	few	TGTGCCAGCAGTGAGACAGGGGACACCGGGGAGCTGTTTTTT	CASSETGDTGELFF
TRBV28	.	TRBJ2-3	.	TGTGCCAGCAGTTTCTTGGATACGCAGTATTTT	CASSFLDTQYF
TRBV10-2	TRBD1	TRBJ2-3	few	TGCGCCAGCAGTGAGTTTTCGACAGGGTCGGATACGCAGTATTTT	CASSEFSTGSDTQYF
TRBV10-3	.	TRBJ2-1	.	TGTGCCATCCAGGATTGGGGGAACAATGAGCAGTTCTTC	CAIQDWGNNEQFF
TRBV12-5	.	TRBJ2-1	many	TGTGCTAGTGGTTTGGGAATATACAATGAGCAGTTCTTC	CASGLGIYNEQFF
TRBV9	.	TRBJ2-2	.	TGTGCCAGCAGCGTAGGTGGGGCCTCCACCGGGGAGCTGTTTTTT	CASSVGGASTGELFF
TRBV5-1	.	TRBJ2-1	.	TGCGCCAGCAGCTTGAGCGGGTCCTACAATGAGCAGTTCTTC	CASSLSGSYNEQFF
TRBV10-2	.	TRBJ2-2	.	TGCGCCAGCACTGGCGGACCCAACACCGGGGAGCTGTTTTTT	CASTGGPNTGELFF
TRBV11-2	TRBD2	TRBJ2-3	.	TGTGCCAGCAGCTTAACAGCGGGGACAGATACGCAGTATTTT	CASSLTAGTDTQYF
TRBV7-9	.	TRBJ1-1	.	TGTGCCAGCAGCTTCAAAACCGGAACCGGTGAAGCTTTCTTT	CASSFKTGTGEAFF
TRBV2	.	TRBJ2-5	.	TGTGCCAGCAGTGAGAGGTCAAGGGAAGAGACCCAGTACTTC	CASSERSREETQYF
TRBV11-2	.	TRBJ2-3	.	TGTGCCAGCAGCCAGCCCGGGTCAGATACGCAGTATTTT	CASSQPGSDTQYF
TRBV14	.	TRBJ2-5	few	TGTGCCAGCAGCCACGAAGTCCAAGAGACCCAGTACTTC	CASSHEVQETQYF
TRBV20-1	.	TRBJ2-1	.	TGCAGTGCTCGTCCGCGGGTGGCCTACAATGAGCAGTTCTTC	CSARPRVAYNEQFF
TRBV5-4	.	TRBJ2-5	few	TGTGCCAGCAGCTTGGTTGGAGGTACGGAAGGGGAGACCCAGTACTTC	CASSLVGGTEGETQYF
TRBV11-2	TRBD2	TRBJ2-7	many	TGTGCCAGCAGCCCGACTAGCGGGAGTTACGAGCAGTACTTC	CASSPTSGSYEQYF
TRBV29-1	TRBD1	TRBJ2-1	few	TGCAGCGTCGGGACAGGGGGAGACTACAATGAGCAGTTCTTC	CSVGTGGDYNEQFF
TRBV29-1	TRBD2	TRBJ2-7	.	TGCAGCGTTGGGGGCCCGGGGACTAGGGGCTACGAGCAGTACTTC	CSVGGPGTRGYEQYF
TRBV2	TRBD2	TRBJ2-2	.	TGTGCCAGCACTGGGACTAGCGGGAGTGCCGGGGAGCTGTTTTTT	CASTGTSGSAGELFF
TRBV11-2	TRBD2	TRBJ2-1	few	TGTGCCAGCAGCTTAGAGCGGGAGCGAAATGAGCAGTTCTTC	CASSLERERNEQFF
TRBV5-6	.	TRBJ2-5	few	TGTGCCAGCAGCTCCCGTCTGGAGACCCAGTACTTC	CASSSRLETQYF
TRBV6-1	.	TRBJ2-6	.	TGTGCCAGCAGTCCTATACCTGGGGCCAACGTCCTGACTTTC	CASSPIPGANVLTF
TRBV12-3/TRBV12-4	.	TRBJ2-7	many	TGTGCCAGCAGTCCACCGGGGTTTCCAACCTACGAGCAGTACTTC	CASSPPGFPTYEQYF
TRBV11-2	TRBD2	TRBJ2-1	few	TGTGCCAGCAGCCCCGCAGCCGGGACTAGCGGGTTACCGTTATACAATGAGCAGTTCTTC	CASSPAAGTSGLPLYNEQFF
TRBV6-2/TRBV6-3	TRBD1	TRBJ2-2	.	TGTGCCAGCAGTCGGACCGGGACAGGTATCACCGGGGAGCTGTTTTTT	CASSRTGTGITGELFF
TRBV13	.	TRBJ2-7	many	TGTGCCAGCAGCTTAGATGGTTACGAGCAGTACTTC	CASSLDGYEQYF
TRBV20-1	.	TRBJ2-7	.	TGCAGTGCTAGAGGACAGACGATCACCTACGAGCAGTACTTC	CSARGQTITYEQYF
TRBV10-3	.	TRBJ1-4	few	TGTGCCATCAGTGATGGGTGGGGAGAAAAACTGTTTTTT	CAISDGWGEKLFF
TRBV20-1	TRBD2	TRBJ2-7	many	TGCAGTGCAGGACTAGCGGAGAACGAGCAGTACTTC	CSAGLAENEQYF
TRBV12-3/TRBV12-4	.	TRBJ1-2	.	TGTGCCAGCGTGGGGGATTTAAACTATGGCTACACCTTC	CASVGDLNYGYTF
TRBV4-1	.	TRBJ2-1	many	TGCGCCAGCAGCCAATACGCGAATGAGCAGTTCTTC	CASSQYANEQFF
TRBV28	.	TRBJ1-1	.	TGTGCCAGCAGTTTATGGGGAGAGGCTTTCTTT	CASSLWGEAFF
TRBV18	.	TRBJ2-3	.	TGTGCCAGCTCACCCGAAGTCGTTACGCAGTATTTT	CASSPEVVTQYF
TRBV6-1	TRBD1	TRBJ1-1	.	TGTGCCAGCAGTGAAGGACAGGGGATAACTGAAGCTTTCTTT	CASSEGQGITEAFF
TRBV11-2	.	TRBJ2-1	.	TGTGCCAGCAGTCAGGACGGATTAAGCTCCTACAATGAGCAGTTCTTC	CASSQDGLSSYNEQFF
TRBV12-3/TRBV12-4	.	TRBJ1-2	.	TGTGCCAGCAGTTACGGAGCAGCTAACTATGGCTACACCTTC	CASSYGAANYGYTF
TRBV20-1	.	TRBJ2-7	many	TGCAGTGTTTCCGGACTTGTCTACGAGCAGTACTTC	CSVSGLVYEQYF
TRBV4-3	.	TRBJ2-3	.	TGCGCCAGCAGCCAAGAAGGGGAGGCAGATACGCAGTATTTT	CASSQEGEADTQYF
TRBV7-9	.	TRBJ2-1	.	TGTGCCAGCAGCTTACAGACTGGCAATGAGCAGTTCTTC	CASSLQTGNEQFF
TRBV6-5	TRBD1	TRBJ2-1	few	TGTGCCAGCAGAGGAACTCCCCCGGGACAGGGACGCAATGAGCAGTTCTTC	CASRGTPPGQGRNEQFF
TRBV20-1	.	TRBJ2-7	.	TGCAGTGCTAGAGATCCCCTAGAGCAGTACTTC	CSARDPLEQYF